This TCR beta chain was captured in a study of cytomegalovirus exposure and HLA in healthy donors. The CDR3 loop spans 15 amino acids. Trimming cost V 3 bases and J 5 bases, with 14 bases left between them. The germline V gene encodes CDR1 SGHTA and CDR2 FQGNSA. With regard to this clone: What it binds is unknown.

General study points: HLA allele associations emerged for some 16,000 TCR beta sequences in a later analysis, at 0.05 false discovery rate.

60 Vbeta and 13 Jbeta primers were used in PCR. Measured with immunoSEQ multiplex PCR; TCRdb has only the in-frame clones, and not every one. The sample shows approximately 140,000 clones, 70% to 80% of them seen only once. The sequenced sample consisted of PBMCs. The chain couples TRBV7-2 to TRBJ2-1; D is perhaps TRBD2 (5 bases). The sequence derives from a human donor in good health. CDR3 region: CASSLISGFNNEQFF. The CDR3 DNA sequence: TGTGCCAGCAGCTTGATTTCGGGGTTCAACAATGAGCAGTTCTTC.